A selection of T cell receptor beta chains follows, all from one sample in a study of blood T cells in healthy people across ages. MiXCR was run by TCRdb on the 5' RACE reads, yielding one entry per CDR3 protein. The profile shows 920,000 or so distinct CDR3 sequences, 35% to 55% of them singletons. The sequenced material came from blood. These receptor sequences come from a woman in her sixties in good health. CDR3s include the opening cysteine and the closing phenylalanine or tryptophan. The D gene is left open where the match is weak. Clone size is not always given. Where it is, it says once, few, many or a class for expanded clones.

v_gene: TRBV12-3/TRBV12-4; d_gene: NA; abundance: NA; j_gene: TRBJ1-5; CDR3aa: CASTLVLGGNQPQHF; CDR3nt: TGTGCCAGCACTTTAGTTCTGGGAGGCAATCAGCCCCAGCATTTT
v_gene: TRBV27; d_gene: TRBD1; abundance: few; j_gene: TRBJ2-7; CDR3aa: CASSWDSRLGEQYF; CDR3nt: TGTGCCAGCAGTTGGGACAGCCGACTGGGGGAGCAGTACTTC
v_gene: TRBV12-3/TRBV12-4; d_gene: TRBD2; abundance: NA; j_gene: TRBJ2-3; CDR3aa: CASTLAGTDTQYF; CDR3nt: TGTGCCAGCACCCTAGCGGGGACAGATACGCAGTATTTT
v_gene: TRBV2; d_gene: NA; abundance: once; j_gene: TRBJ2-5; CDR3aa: CAGRVTGETQYF; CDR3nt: TGTGCCGGAAGGGTCACAGGAGAGACCCAGTACTTC
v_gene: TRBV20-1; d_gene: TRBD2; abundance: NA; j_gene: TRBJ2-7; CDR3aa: CSAAGTSGRDDSYEQYF; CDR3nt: TGCAGTGCAGCCGGGACTAGCGGGAGGGATGACTCCTACGAGCAGTACTTC
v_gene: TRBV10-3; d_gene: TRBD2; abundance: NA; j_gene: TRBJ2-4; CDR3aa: CAISTLIRTSPNEQYF; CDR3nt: TGTGCCATCAGTACTTTAATCAGGACTAGCCCCAATGAGCAGTACTTC
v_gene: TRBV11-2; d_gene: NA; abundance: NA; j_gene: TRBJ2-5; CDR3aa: CASSLPPGSGSETQYF; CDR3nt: TGTGCCAGCAGCTTACCTCCGGGATCGGGTTCCGAGACCCAGTACTTC
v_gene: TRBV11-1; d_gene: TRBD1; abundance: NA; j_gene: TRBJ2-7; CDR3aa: CASTSNFRGQSTYEQYF; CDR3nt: TGTGCCAGCACCTCCAATTTTAGGGGACAGAGTACCTACGAGCAGTACTTC
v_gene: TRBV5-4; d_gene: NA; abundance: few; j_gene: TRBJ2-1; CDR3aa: CASSGTRHGNEQFF; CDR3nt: TGTGCCAGCAGCGGGACTCGACACGGCAATGAGCAGTTCTTC
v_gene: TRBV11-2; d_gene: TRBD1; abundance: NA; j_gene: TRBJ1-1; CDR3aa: CASSLMVDRGRAFF; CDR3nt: TGTGCCAGCAGCTTAATGGTCGACAGGGGACGAGCTTTCTTT
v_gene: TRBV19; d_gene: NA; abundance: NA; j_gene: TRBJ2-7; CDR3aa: CASTPSTEQGAYEQYF; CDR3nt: TGTGCCAGTACCCCATCCACGGAGCAGGGCGCCTACGAGCAGTACTTC
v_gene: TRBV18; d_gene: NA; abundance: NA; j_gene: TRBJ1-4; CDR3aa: CASSPTQLRAEATNEKLFF; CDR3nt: TGTGCCAGCTCACCGACCCAATTACGGGCGGAGGCAACTAATGAAAAACTGTTTTTT
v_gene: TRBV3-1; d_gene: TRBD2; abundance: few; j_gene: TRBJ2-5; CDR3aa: CASSQDLLAGGIGETQYF; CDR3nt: TGTGCCAGCAGCCAAGATCTACTAGCGGGAGGGATTGGGGAGACCCAGTACTTC
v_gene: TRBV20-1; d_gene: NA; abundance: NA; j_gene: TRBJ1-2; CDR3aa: CSAYDGTVYGYTF; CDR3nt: TGCAGTGCCTACGATGGCACAGTCTATGGCTACACCTTC
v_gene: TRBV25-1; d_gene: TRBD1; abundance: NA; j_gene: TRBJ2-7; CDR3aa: CASSATTGGYEQYF; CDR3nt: TGTGCCAGCAGTGCGACGACAGGGGGCTACGAGCAGTACTTC
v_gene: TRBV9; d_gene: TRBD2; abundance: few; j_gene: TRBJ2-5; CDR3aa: CASSVDFSGSPTGQYF; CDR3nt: TGTGCCAGCAGCGTAGATTTTAGCGGGAGCCCTACGGGGCAGTACTTC
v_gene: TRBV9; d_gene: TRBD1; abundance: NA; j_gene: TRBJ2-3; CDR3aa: CASSVGTGGLGDTQYF; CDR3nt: TGTGCCAGCAGCGTAGGGACAGGAGGCCTGGGAGATACGCAGTATTTT
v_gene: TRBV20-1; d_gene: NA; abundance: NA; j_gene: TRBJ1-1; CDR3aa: CSARVAHLNTEAFF; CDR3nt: TGCAGTGCTAGGGTCGCCCACCTGAACACTGAAGCTTTCTTT
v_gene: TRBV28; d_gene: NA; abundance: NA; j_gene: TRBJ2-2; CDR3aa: CASSADRKGGELFF; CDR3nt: TGTGCCAGCAGTGCCGACAGGAAAGGCGGGGAACTGTTTTTT
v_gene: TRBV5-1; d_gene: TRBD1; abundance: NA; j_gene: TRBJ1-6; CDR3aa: CASSLWDRNSPLHF; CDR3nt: TGCGCCAGCAGCTTATGGGACAGGAATTCACCCCTCCACTTT
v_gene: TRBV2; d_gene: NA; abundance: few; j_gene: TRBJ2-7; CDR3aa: CASSEGGTASGEQYF; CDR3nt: TGTGCCAGCAGTGAAGGCGGGACCGCTTCGGGGGAGCAGTACTTC
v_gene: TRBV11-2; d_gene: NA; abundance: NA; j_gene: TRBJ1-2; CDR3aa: CASSLAPRGYTF; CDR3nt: TGTGCCAGCAGCTTAGCTCCCCGGGGCTACACCTTC
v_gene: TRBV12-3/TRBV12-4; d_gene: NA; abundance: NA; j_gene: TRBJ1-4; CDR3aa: CASSLSGYEKLFF; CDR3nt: TGTGCCAGCAGTTTATCAGGGTACGAAAAACTGTTTTTT
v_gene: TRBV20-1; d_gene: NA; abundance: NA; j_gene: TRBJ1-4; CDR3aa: CSARGLGEKLFF; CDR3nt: TGCAGTGCTAGGGGTTTGGGTGAAAAACTGTTTTTT
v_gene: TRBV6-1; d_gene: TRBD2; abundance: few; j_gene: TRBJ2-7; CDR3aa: CASSSRTSEQYF; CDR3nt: TGTGCCAGCAGCTCTAGGACTAGCGAGCAGTACTTC
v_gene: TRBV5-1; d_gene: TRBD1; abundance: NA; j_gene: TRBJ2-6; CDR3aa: CASSKGTDLAGANVLTF; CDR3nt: TGCGCCAGCAGCAAAGGGACAGATTTGGCTGGGGCCAACGTCCTGACTTTC
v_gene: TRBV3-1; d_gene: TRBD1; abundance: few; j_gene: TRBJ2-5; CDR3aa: CASSHRPGQQETQYF; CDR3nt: TGTGCCAGCAGCCACCGGCCGGGACAGCAAGAGACCCAGTACTTC
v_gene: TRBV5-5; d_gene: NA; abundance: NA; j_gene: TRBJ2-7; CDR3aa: CASSYLRHPSSYEQYF; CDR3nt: TGTGCCAGCAGCTATCTGCGGCACCCAAGCTCCTACGAGCAGTACTTC
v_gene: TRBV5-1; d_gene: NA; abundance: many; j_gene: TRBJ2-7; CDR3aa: CASSFGGDYEQYF; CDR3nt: TGCGCCAGCAGCTTTGGGGGTGACTACGAGCAGTACTTC
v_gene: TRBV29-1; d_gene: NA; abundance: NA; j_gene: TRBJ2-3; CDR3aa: CSVVWTFTGTQYF; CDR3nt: TGCAGCGTTGTCTGGACTTTCACAGGTACGCAGTATTTT
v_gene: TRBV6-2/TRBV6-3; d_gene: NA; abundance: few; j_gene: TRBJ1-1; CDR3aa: CASSRPAGAGAPEAFF; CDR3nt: TGTGCCAGCAGTCGTCCGGCGGGGGCGGGAGCGCCTGAAGCTTTCTTT
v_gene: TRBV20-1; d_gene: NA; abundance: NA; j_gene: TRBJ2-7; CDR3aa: CSARGEDSSYEQYF; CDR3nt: TGCAGTGCTAGAGGAGAGGACAGCTCCTACGAGCAGTACTTC
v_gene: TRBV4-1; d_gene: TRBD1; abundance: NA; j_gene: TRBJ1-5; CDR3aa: CASSQVTSGGESNQPQHF; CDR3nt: TGCGCCAGCAGCCAAGTCACCTCAGGGGGCGAAAGCAATCAGCCCCAGCATTTT
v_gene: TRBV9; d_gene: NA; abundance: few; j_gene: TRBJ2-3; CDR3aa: CASSVGRARDSADTQYF; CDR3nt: TGTGCCAGCAGCGTAGGTCGGGCAAGAGATAGCGCAGATACGCAGTATTTT
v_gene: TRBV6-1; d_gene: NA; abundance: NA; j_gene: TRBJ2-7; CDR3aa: CATGIYEQYF; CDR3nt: TGTGCCACCGGGATCTACGAGCAGTACTTC
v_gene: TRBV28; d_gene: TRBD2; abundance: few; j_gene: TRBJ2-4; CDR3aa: CASLAGGGENIQYF; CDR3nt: TGTGCCAGTCTAGCGGGAGGGGGGGAAAACATTCAGTACTTC
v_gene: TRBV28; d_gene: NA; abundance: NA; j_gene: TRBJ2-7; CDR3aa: CASSSDGVPYEQYF; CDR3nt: TGTGCCAGCAGTTCGGACGGGGTTCCCTACGAGCAGTACTTC
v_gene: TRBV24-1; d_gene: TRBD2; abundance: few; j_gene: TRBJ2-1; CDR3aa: CATSASGSPNWQFF; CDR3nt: TGTGCCACCAGTGCTAGCGGGAGCCCTAATTGGCAGTTCTTC
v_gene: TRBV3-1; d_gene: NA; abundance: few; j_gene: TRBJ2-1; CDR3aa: CASKVRNEQFF; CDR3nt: TGTGCATCCAAGGTTCGGAATGAGCAGTTCTTC
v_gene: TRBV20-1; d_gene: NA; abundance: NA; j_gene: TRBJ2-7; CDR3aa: CSAETGNYEQYF; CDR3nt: TGCAGTGCTGAGACAGGAAACTACGAGCAGTACTTC
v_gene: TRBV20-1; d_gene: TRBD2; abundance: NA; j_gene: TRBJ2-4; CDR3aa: CSATRGELNIQYF; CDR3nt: TGCAGTGCTACACGGGGGGAACTAAACATTCAGTACTTC
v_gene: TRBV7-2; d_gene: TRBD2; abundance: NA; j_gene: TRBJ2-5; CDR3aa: CASSLAMLAGGQETQYF; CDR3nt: TGTGCCAGCAGCTTAGCGATGTTAGCGGGAGGGCAAGAGACCCAGTACTTC
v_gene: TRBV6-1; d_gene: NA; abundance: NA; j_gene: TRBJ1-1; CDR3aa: CASNRRATEAFF; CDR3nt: TGTGCCTCGAACCGGAGGGCCACTGAAGCTTTCTTT
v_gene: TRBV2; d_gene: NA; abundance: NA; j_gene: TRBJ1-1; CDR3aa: CASSDREVTEAFF; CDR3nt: TGTGCCAGCAGTGACAGGGAGGTTACTGAAGCTTTCTTT
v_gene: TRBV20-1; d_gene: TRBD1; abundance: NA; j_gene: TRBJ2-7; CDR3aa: CSAGPLQGISYEQYF; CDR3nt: TGCAGTGCCGGACCGTTACAGGGGATCTCCTACGAGCAGTACTTC
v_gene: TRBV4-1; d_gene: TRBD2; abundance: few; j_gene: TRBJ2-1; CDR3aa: CASSQEGVAGGKNEQFF; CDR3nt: TGCGCCAGCAGCCAAGAGGGCGTAGCGGGTGGGAAAAATGAGCAGTTCTTC